Detailed here is one T cell receptor (beta chain). Its antigen is unidentified. This record belongs to a study of cytomegalovirus exposure and HLA in healthy donors. Overall study findings and caveats: A later analysis appeared to link common viral pathogens to several of the most significant clusters. TCR beta chain V- and J-gene trimming was linked, in a later analysis, to a missense variant in DCLRE1C.

Germline lookup yields CDR1 SGHRS and CDR2 YFSETQ. There are 16 residues in the CDR3. V shed 5 bases, J shed 2 bases, and the junction held 2 bases outside the gene matches. In the PCR, 60 Vbeta and 13 Jbeta primers were used. TCRdb's table, derived via immunoSEQ multiplex PCR, lists solely in-frame clones and lacks some. This table has more than 110,000 clones, 80% appearing once. Sequencing was done on a sample of PBMCs. This TCR was recovered from a male donor in good health and CMV-seronegative. The rearrangement links TRBV5-1 to TRBJ2-2; the match to TRBD2 covers 14 bases. The CDR3: CASRGTSGGNTGELFF. CDR3 nucleotide sequence: TGCGCCAGCAGAGGGACTAGCGGGGGAAACACCGGGGAGCTGTTTTTT.